This TCR beta chain was captured by sequencing in a study of blood T cell repertoires in COVID-19. Study-wide background: Researchers got acute and convalescent COVID-19 samples from the United States, Italy and Spain. PBMCs, B-cell-depleted T cells, or T cells provided the cDNA or gDNA that made up the material.

Authors' methods: Nucleated cell number was recorded as an estimate derived from reference gene primer amplification. This table comes from immunoSEQ multiplex PCR, and its TCRdb copy is limited to in-frame clones, with some not included. That table gives V, J and clone size, and the DNA gave D and trimming. The table includes around 170,000 clones, about 80% detected once. The CDR3 sequence is 13 residues long. The germline V gene encodes CDR1 MGHDK and CDR2 SYGVNS. V gave up 2 bases and J gave up 9 bases, with 13 bases separating them. The specimen sequenced was peripheral blood. The chain combines TRBV25-1 with TRBJ1-2, with D perhaps TRBD1 (5 bases). The sequence came from a man in his thirties or forties with active or convalescent COVID-19. This chain's CDR3 is CASSELGRVRYTF. DNA for the CDR3: TGTGCCAGCAGTGAACTCGGCAGGGTTCGCTACACCTTC.